Below are 9 T cell receptor beta chains sequenced from a single sample in a study of shared clonotypes between healthy human individuals. Sequenced by immunoSEQ multiplex PCR; TCRdb stores in-frame clones only, minus some. This table has tens of thousands of clones, 50% to 70% appearing once. The sample taken for sequencing was memory CD8+ T cells sorted from blood. Subset noted: CD45RO+ cells pooled with CCR7-negative TemRA cells. The receptors derive from a man aged 25 to 40 in good health.

The chain employs TRBV6-4 and TRBJ2-2; unclear D gene. Germline assignment: CDR1 MRHNA and CDR2 SNTAGT. The CDR3 sequence is 12 residues long. V was cut by 2 bases and J by 2 bases, with 0 bases left in between. CDR3 in DNA: TGTGCCAGCAGTGACAACACCGGGGAGCTGTTTTTT. Encoded protein: CASSDNTGELFF.

The CDR3 DNA is TGTGCCAGCAGTGAAAGGTGGGGCCCCAAAAACATTCAGTACTTC. This translates into CASSERWGPKNIQYF. This rearrangement joins TRBV6-1 to TRBJ2-4; the D gene is possibly TRBD1 (5 bases). The germline V gene encodes CDR1 MNHNS and CDR2 SASEGT. Deletions cut 2 bases from V and 2 bases from J, with 10 bases between. The CDR3 length is 15 residues.

The V gene is TRBV14, the J gene TRBJ1-4; unclear D gene. The CDR3 extends over 14 amino acids. CDR1 and CDR2 from the germline V gene are SGHDN and FVKESK. Trimming shortened V by 1 base and J by 8 bases, and 11 bases separated the two germline ends. Here the CDR3 reads CASSQVEGYEKLFF. DNA for the CDR3: TGTGCCAGCAGCCAAGTAGAGGGTTACGAAAAACTGTTTTTT.

J is TRBJ2-1 and V is TRBV11-3; D remains unclear. Germline CDR1 is SGHNT and CDR2 is YENEEA. Deletions cut 4 bases from V and 6 bases from J, with 10 bases between. This CDR3 comprises 13 residues. The CDR3 DNA reads TGTGCCAGCAGCTCTAGTCCCTTCAATGAGCAGTTCTTC. Its translation: CASSSSPFNEQFF.

With respect to this clone: This likely came from a read error, as a far larger clone is one base away. Other DNA variants within this sample encode the same CDR3. The gene calls are TRBV6-1 and TRBJ2-1; D perhaps matches TRBD2 (5 bases). Germline V gene data show CDR1 as MNHNS and CDR2 as SASEGT. The CDR3 totals 16 residues. CDR3 in DNA: TGTGCCAGCAGTGAACAAGCGGCAAACTCCTACAATGAGCAATTCTTC. Protein: CASSEQAANSYNEQFF.

The chain recombines TRBV19 with TRBJ2-6; 10 nucleotides line up with TRBD2. The CDR3 covers 21 residues. V trimming: 7 bases; J trimming: 2 bases; junction bases outside the gene matches: 20. Germline V gene sequence: CDR1 LNHDA, CDR2 SQIVND (reference sequence). CDR3 loop: CASTQQPSSGSRRAGANVLTF. The DNA of the CDR3 is TGTGCCAGTACCCAACAACCCTCTAGCGGGAGTCGCCGAGCTGGGGCCAACGTCCTGACTTTC.

This clone was picked up a small number of times. The chain recombines TRBV15 with TRBJ2-2; 9 nucleotides agree with TRBD2. This CDR3 is built from 17 residues. CDR1 is LNHNV, CDR2 YYDKDF, per germline (reference sequence). J lost 1 base, V lost 0 bases, and 3 bases had no gene match. CDR3: CATSRDRREGNTGELFF. The CDR3 DNA reads as TGTGCCACCAGCAGAGATAGGCGGGAGGGGAACACCGGGGAGCTGTTTTTT.

About this clone: This sample also contains other DNA sequences that code for the same CDR3. The V gene is TRBV6-5, the J gene TRBJ1-2, with D perhaps TRBD1 (6 bases). The CDR3 totals 13 residues. V was clipped by 5 bases and J by 5 bases, with 12 bases between them. Germline V CDR1 and CDR2: MNHEY, SVGAGI. CDR3 coding DNA: TGTGCCAGCAGTCCCGGGACAAATTATGGCTACACCTTC. Amino acids: CASSPGTNYGYTF.

This clone was counted a few times. The chain is built from TRBV21-1 and TRBJ2-6; the table's D call of TRBD2 was not tested on the DNA. TRBV21-1 is reported as a pseudogene. The CDR3 extends over 16 amino acids. The CDR3 is CASSVKRTSGANVLTF. The CDR3 DNA reads TGTGCCAGCAGCGTCAAGCGCACATCTGGGGCCAACGTCCTGACTTTC.